Sequencing of this TCR beta chain was carried out in a study of human T cells and chemical hapten exposure. Source study methods: TCR counts had a median of about 100,000 per sample and spanned roughly 23,224 to 700,000. Each CDR3 protein is one row after TCRdb ran MiXCR on the RACE reads. The authors' filters were not applied to this entry. In the table there are around 77,000 distinct CDR3 sequences, approximately 9.8% of which are singletons. In its sample, this clonotype was seen many times. Trimming removed 1 base at V and 3 bases at J, with 12 bases between. This CDR3 comprises 14 residues. Germline V CDR1 and CDR2: DFQATT, SNEGSKA (reference sequence). As to time point: patch test 1, 2 weeks after DPC sensitization. As to treatment: therapeutic diphenylcyclopropenone sensitization with weekly scalp DPC.

The TCR comes from a woman between 40 and 55 years old with alopecia areata. Some clones in this sample may be carry-over from other donors' samples. The chain recombines TRBV20-1 with TRBJ1-2; D is possibly TRBD1 (5 bases). Sequenced here: whole blood, sampled in connection with sensitization to the hapten diphenylcyclopropenone (DPC). DNA for the CDR3: TGCAGTGCTAGAGGTCACGGGGGGGACTATGGCTACACCTTC. It codes for CSARGHGGDYGYTF.